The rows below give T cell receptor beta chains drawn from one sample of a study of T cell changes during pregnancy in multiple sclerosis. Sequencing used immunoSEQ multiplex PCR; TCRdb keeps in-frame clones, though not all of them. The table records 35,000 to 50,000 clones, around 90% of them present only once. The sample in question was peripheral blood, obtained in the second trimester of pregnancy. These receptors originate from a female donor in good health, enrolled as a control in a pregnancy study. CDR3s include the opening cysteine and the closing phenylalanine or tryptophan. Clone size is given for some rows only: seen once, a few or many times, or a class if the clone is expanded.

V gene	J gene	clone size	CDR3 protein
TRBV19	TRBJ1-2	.	CASSISAGGYGYTF
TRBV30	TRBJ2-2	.	CAWSKMGGTGELFF
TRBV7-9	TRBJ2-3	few	CASSETQRGDSDTQYF
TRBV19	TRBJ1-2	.	CASSIGTVNYGYTF
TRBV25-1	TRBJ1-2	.	CASSESPGGASGYTF
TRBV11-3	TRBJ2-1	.	CASSLAGAHSGEQFF
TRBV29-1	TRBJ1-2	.	CSVDSGGGNGYTF
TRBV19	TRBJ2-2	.	CASSVGTSGFANTGELFF
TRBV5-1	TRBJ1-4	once	CASWAGDGTNEKLFF
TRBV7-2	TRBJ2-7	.	CASSLDQVTSSEQYF
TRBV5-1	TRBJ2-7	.	CASSPGLAGADEQYF
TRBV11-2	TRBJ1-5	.	CASSFESNQPQHF
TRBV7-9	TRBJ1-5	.	CASSWDTSNQPQHF
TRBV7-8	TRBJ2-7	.	CASSLHPSYEQYF
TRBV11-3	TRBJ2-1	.	CASWGGRYNEQFF
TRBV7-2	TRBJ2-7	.	CASSLSVQDYEQYF
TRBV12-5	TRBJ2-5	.	CASALIGLRETQYF
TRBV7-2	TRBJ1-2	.	CASSFGTNYGYTF
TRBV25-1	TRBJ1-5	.	CASPRTNQPQHF
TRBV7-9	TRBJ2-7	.	CASSRRGEQYF
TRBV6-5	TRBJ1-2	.	CASSPRAGGNYGYTF
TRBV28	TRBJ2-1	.	CASSPGTSGRFSYNEQFF
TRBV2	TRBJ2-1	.	CASTSGGTSGRVDEQFF
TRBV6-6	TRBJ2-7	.	CASSYSTASREQYF
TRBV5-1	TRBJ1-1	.	CASSLSRTGNTEAFF
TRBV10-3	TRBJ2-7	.	CAIGGSYEQYF
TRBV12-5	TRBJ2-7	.	CASGEGQGHFTYEQYF
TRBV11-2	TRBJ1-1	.	CASSPQQGVNTEAFF
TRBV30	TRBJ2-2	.	CAWSAAGVNTGELFF
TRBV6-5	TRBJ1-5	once	CASGRASNQPQHF
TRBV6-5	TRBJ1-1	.	CASSYYRGLNTEAFF
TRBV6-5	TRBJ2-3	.	CAIAPDRGRADTQYF
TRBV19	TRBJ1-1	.	CASIFRGGITEAFF
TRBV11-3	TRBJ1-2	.	CASSPRTRSDYGYTF
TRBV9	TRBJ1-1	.	CASSVVGQMNTEAFF
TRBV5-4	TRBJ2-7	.	CASSLSQGFGYEQYF
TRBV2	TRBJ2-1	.	CATAGLATLNEQFF
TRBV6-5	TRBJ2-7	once	CASSYWTGGNEQYF
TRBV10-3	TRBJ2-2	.	CATRALNTGELFF
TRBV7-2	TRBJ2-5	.	CASSLELVQETQYF
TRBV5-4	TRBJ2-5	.	CASSPRGTSGSRETQYF
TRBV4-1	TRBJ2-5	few	CASSDASKTQYF
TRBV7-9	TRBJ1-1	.	CASSLPDRNTEAFF
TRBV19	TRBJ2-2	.	CASLPTGTGELFF
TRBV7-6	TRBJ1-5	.	CASSLTSAGPQHF
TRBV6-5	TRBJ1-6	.	CASSYSAGNSPLHF
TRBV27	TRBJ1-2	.	CASSPGQGAIYGYTF
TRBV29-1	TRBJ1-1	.	CSVGVGGGLTEAFF
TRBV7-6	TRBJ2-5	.	CASSLAEQSGQAGRTQYF
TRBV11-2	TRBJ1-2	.	CASSPRTGDPSYGYTF
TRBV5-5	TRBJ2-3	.	CASSPPAGWGDTQYF
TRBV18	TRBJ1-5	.	CASSPWTSGGSNQPQHF
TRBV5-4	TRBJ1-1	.	CASSTPDLKNTEAFF
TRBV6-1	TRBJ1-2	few	CASSDWSGQNYGYTF
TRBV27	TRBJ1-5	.	CASRQVSNQPQHF
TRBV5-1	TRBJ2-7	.	CASRELAGGSYEQYF
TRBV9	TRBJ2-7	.	CASSVEGQGAREQYF
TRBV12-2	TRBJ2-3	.	CASRPIAGVRTDTQYF